A single sample gave rise to the 2 T cell receptor beta chains below, sequenced in a study of Tregs in tolerant kidney transplant recipients. The table came from immunoSEQ multiplex PCR; TCRdb's copy has only in-frame clones and leaves some out. The repertoire holds roughly 68,000 clones, with 84% as singletons. What was sequenced was CD4+ T cells from blood. These receptors were obtained from a human donor in good health.

This chain uses TRBV5-1 with TRBJ2-1; 7 bases line up with TRBD2. This CDR3 is 14 amino acids long. V trimming: 3 bases; J trimming: 8 bases; junction bases outside the gene matches: 8. Germline CDR1 reads SGHRS; CDR2 reads YFSETQ. CDR3: CASSWEGFGDEQFF. The CDR3 nucleotides are TGCGCCAGCAGCTGGGAGGGTTTCGGAGATGAGCAGTTCTTC. The full variable domain, with the rest looked up from reference TRBV5-1 and TRBJ2-1, is KAGVTQTPRYLIKTRGQQVTLSCSPISGHRSVSWYQQTPGQGLQFLFEYFSETQRNKGNFPGRFSGRQFSNSRSEMNVSTLELGDSALYLCASSWEGFGDEQFFGPGTRLTVL.

CDR3 nucleotides: TGTGCCAGCAGTGAACAGACAGGGGGAGGAAACACCATATATTTT. Amino acid sequence: CASSEQTGGGNTIYF. The chain combines TRBV2 with TRBJ1-3, with TRBD1 matching over 9 bases. This CDR3 comprises 15 residues. Germline CDR1 SNHLY, CDR2 FYNNEI. Trimming cost V 2 bases and J 4 bases; bases outside gene matches: 3. The variable domain in full, completed from reference TRBV2 and TRBJ1-3, reads EPEVTQTPSHQVTQMGQEVILRCVPISNHLYFYWYRQILGQKVEFLVSFYNNEISEKSEIFDDQFSVERPDGSNFTLKIRSTKLEDSAMYFCASSEQTGGGNTIYFGEGSWLTVV.